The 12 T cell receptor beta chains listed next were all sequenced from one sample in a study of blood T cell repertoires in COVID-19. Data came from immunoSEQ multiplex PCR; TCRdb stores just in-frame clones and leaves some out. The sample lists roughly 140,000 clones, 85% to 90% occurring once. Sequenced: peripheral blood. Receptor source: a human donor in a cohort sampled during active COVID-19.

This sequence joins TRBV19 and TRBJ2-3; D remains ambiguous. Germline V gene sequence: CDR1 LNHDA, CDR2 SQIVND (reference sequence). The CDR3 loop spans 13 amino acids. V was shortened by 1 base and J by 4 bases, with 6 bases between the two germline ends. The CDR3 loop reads CASSIVYSDTQYF. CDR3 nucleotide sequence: TGTGCCAGTAGTATAGTATATTCAGATACGCAGTATTTT.

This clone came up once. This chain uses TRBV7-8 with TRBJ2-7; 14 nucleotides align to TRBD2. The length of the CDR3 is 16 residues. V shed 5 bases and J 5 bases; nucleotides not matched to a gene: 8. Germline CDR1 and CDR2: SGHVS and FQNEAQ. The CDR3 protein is CASSARLAGGAHEQYF. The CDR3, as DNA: TGTGCCAGCAGCGCCAGACTAGCGGGAGGGGCCCACGAGCAGTACTTC.

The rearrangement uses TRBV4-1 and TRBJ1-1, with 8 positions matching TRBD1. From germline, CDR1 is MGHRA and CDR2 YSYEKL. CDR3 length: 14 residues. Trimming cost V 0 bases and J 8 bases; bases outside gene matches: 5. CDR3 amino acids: CASSQDRAGGEAFF. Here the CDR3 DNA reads TGCGCCAGCAGCCAAGATCGGGCAGGGGGCGAAGCTTTCTTT.

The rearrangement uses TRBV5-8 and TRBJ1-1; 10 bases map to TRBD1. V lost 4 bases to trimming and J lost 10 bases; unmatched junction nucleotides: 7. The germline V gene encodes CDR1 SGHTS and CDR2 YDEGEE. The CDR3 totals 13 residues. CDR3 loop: CASSKGQGFAAFF. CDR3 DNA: TGTGCCAGCAGCAAGGGACAGGGGTTTGCAGCTTTCTTT.

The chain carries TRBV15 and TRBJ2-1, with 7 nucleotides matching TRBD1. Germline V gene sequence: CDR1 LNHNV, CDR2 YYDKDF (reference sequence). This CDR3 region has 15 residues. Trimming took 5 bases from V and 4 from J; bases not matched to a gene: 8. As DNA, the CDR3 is TGTGCCACCAGCTTCACCGGGACAGCTTACAATGAGCAGTTCTTC. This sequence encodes CATSFTGTAYNEQFF.

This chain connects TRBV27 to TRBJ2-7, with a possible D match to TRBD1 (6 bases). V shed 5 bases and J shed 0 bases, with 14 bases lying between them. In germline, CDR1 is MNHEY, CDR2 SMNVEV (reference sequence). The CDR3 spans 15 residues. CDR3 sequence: CASSDLGGSSYEQYF. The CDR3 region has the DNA TGTGCCAGCAGTGACCTAGGGGGTAGCTCCTACGAGCAGTACTTC.

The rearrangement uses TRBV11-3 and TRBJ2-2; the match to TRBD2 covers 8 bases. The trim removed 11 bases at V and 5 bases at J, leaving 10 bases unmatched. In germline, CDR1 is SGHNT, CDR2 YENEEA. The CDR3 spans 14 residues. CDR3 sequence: CASTGGGLTGELFF. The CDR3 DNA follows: TGTGCCTCCACCGGCGGGGGGCTAACCGGGGAGCTGTTTTTT.

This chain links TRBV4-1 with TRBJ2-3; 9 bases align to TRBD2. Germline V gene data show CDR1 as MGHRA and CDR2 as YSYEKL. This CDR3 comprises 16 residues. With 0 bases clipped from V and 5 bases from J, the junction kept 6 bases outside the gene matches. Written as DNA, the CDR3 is TGCGCCAGCAGCCAAGACGGCGGGAGGGCCGGAGATACGCAGTATTTT. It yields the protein CASSQDGGRAGDTQYF.

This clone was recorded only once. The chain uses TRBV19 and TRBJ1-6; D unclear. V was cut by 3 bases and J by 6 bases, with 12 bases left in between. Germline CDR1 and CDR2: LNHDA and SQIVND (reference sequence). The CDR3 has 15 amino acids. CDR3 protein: CASSIGRQSNSPLHF. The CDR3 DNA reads TGTGCCAGTAGTATTGGGAGACAAAGTAATTCACCCCTCCACTTT. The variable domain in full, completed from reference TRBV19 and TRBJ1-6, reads DGGITQSPKYLFRKEGQNVTLSCEQNLNHDAMYWYRQDPGQGLRLIYYSQIVNDFQKGDIAEGYSVSREKKESFPLTVTSAQKNPTAFYLCASSIGRQSNSPLHFGNGTRLTVT.

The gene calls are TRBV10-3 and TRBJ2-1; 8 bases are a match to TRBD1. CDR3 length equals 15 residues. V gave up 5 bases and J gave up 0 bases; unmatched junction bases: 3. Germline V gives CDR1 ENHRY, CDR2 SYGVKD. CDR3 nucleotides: TGTGCCATCAGTTCGGACAGGGACTCCTACAATGAGCAGTTCTTC. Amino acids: CAISSDRDSYNEQFF.

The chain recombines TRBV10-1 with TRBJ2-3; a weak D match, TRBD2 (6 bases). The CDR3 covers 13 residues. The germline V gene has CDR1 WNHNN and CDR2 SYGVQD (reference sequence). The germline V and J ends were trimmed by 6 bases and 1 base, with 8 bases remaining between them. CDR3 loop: CASSASGTDTQYF. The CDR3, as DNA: TGCGCCAGCAGCGCTAGCGGCACAGATACGCAGTATTTT.

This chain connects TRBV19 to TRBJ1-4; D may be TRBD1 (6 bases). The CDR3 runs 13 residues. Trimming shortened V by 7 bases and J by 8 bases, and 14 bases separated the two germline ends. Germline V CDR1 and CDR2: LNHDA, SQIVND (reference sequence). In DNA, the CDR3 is TGTGCCAGTAACCCCCGGACAGCAGAAAAACTGTTTTTT. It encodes CASNPRTAEKLFF.